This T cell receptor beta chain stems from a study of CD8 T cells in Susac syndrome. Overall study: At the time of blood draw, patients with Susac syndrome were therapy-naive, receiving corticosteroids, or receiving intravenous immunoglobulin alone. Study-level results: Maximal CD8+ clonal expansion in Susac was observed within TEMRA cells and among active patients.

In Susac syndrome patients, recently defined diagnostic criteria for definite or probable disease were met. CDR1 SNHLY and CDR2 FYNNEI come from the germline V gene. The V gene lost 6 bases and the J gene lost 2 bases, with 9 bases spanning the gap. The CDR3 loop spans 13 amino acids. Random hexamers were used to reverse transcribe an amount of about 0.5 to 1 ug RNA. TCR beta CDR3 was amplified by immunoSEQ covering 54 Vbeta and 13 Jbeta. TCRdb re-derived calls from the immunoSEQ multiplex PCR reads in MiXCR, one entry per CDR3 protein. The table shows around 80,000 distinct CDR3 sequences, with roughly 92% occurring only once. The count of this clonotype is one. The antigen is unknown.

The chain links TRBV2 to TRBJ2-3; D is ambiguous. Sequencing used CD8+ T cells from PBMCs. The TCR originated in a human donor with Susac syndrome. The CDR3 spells CASRMALTDTQYF. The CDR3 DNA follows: TGTGCCAGCAGGATGGCTCTCACAGATACGCAGTATTTT.